Sequencing of this T cell receptor (beta chain) was carried out in a study of T cells after yellow fever vaccination. This CDR3 is 15 amino acids long. Germline assignment: CDR1 LGHNA and CDR2 YSLEER. V lost 5 bases to trimming and J lost 5 bases; unmatched junction nucleotides: 8. Of note for this clonotype: Its antigen is unknown.

MiXCR was run by TCRdb on the 5' RACE reads, yielding one entry per CDR3 protein. This table holds about 550,000 distinct CDR3 sequences, under 25% found once. Study observations and caveats: In FACS-sorted repertoires, abundant clonotypes from the bulk population could appear as contaminants. On re-exposure, the response was weaker but peaked faster, at day 5 versus 15.

The receptor was isolated from a man aged 25 to 40 who received the YFV17D yellow fever vaccine. The sequenced sample was PBMCs, obtained 15 days after the yellow fever booster vaccination. The V call is TRBV4-3, the J call TRBJ2-2, with 7 bases that match TRBD1. The CDR3 loop reads CASSWDRRGTGELFF. Written as DNA, the CDR3 is TGCGCCAGCAGCTGGGACAGAAGGGGGACCGGGGAGCTGTTTTTT.